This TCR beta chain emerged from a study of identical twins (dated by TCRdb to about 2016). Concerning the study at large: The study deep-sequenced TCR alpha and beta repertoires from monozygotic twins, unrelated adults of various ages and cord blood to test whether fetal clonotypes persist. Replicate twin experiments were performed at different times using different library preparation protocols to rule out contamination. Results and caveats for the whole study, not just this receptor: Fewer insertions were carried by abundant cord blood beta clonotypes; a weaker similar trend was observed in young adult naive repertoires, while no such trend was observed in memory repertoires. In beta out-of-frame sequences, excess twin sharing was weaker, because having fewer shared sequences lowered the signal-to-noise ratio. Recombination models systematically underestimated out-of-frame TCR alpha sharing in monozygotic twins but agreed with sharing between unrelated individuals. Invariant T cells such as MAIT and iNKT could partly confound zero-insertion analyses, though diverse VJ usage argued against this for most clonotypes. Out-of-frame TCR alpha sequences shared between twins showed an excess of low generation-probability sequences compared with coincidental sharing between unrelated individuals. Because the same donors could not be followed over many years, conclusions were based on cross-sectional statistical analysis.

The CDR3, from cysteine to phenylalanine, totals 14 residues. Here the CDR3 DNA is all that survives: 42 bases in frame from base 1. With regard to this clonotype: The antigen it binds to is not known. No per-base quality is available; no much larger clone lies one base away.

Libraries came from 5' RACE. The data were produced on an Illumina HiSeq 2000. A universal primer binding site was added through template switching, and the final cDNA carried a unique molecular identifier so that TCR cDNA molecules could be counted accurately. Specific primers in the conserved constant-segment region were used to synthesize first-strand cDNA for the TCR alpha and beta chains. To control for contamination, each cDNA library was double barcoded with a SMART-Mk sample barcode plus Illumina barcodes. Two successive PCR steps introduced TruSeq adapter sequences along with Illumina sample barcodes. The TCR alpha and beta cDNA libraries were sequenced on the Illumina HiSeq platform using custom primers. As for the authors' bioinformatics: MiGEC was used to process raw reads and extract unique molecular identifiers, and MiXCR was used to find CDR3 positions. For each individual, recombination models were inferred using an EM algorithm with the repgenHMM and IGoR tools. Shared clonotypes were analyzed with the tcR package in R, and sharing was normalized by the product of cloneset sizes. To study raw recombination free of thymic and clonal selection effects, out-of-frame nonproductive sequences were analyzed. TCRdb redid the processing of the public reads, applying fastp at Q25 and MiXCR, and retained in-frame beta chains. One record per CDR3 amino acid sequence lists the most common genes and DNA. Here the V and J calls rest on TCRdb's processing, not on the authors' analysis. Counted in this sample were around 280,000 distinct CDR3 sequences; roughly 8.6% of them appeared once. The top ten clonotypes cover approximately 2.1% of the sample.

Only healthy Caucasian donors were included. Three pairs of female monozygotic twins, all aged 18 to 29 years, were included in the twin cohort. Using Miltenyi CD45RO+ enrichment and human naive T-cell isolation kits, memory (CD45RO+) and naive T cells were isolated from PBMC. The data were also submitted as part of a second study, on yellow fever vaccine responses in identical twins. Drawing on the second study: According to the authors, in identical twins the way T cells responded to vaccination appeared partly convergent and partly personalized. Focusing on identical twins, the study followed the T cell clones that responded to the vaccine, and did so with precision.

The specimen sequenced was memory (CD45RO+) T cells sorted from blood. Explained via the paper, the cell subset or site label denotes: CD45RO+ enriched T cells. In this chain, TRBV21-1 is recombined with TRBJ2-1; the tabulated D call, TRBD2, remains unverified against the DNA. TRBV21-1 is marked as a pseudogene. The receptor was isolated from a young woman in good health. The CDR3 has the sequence CASRGLAVDNEQFF. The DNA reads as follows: TGTGCCAGCAGGGGACTAGCGGTAGACAATGAGCAGTTCTTC.